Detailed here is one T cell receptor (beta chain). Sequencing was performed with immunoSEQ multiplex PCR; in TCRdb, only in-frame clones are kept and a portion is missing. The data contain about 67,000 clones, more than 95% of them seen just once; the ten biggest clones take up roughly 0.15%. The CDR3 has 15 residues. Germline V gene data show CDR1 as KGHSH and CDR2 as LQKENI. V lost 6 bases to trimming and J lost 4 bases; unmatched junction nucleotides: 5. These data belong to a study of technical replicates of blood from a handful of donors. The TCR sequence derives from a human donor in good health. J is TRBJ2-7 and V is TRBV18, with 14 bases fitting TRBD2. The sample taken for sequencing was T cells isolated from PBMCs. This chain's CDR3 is CASSSTSGRAYEQYF. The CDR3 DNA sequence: TGTGCCAGCTCTTCGACTAGCGGGAGGGCATACGAGCAGTACTTC.